Sequencing of this T cell receptor beta chain was carried out in a study of CD8 T cells in Susac syndrome. CD8+ and CD4+ T cells taken from blood had their TCR beta sequenced. Through negative isolation, CD4+ and CD8+ T cells were obtained, while TEMRA cells were enriched using FACS. An amount of RNA that ranged from roughly 0.5 to 1 ug was reverse transcribed with random hexamers. TCRdb passed the immunoSEQ multiplex PCR reads through MiXCR, listing each CDR3 protein once. Counted here are 130,000 or so distinct CDR3 sequences, 90% to 95% occurring once; the ten biggest clones make up about 0.23%. The CDR3 spans 12 residues. The germline gives CDR1 MNHNY, CDR2 SVGAGI (reference sequence). The V end was cut by 3 bases, the J end by 5 bases, with 7 bases between.

V gene TRBV6-6 combines with J gene TRBJ1-1, with D tentatively TRBD1 (5 bases). Sample: CD8+ T cells from PBMCs. This receptor was taken from a human donor with multiple sclerosis. For the CDR3, the DNA is TGTGCCAGCAGTTATGGGGGGACTGAAGCTTTCTTT. It encodes CASSYGGTEAFF.